This TCR beta chain was found in a study of shared clonotypes between healthy human individuals. This CDR3 contains 11 residues. In germline, CDR1 is SGHAT, CDR2 FQNNGV. V was pared by 1 base and J by 6 bases, with 4 bases between. Clones were sequenced by immunoSEQ multiplex PCR, and TCRdb holds only the in-frame ones, with some missing. The top ten clones hold approximately 1% of a sample with 1.6 million or so clones, approximately 97% of them seen once. What was sequenced was naive CD4+ T cells sorted from blood. Subset reported: CD45RA+ positively selected. The chain couples TRBV11-2 to TRBJ2-7; D ambiguous. This clonotype was obtained from a man between 25 and 39 years old in good health. The CDR3 loop reads CASSLVGEQYF. The CDR3 region has the DNA TGTGCCAGCAGCTTAGTGGGCGAGCAGTACTTC.